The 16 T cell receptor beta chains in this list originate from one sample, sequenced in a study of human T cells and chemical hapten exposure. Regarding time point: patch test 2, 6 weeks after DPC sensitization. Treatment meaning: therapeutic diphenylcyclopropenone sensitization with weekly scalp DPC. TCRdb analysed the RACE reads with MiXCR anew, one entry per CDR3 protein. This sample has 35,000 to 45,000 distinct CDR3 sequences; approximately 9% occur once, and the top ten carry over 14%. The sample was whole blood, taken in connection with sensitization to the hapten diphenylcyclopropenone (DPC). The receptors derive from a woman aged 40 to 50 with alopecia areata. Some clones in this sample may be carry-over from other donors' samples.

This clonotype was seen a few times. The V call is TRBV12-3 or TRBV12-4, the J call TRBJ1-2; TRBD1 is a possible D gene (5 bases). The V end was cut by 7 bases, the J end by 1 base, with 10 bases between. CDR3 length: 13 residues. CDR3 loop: CASKVGGNYGYTF. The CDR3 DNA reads TGTGCCAGCAAAGTGGGGGGTAACTATGGCTACACCTTC.

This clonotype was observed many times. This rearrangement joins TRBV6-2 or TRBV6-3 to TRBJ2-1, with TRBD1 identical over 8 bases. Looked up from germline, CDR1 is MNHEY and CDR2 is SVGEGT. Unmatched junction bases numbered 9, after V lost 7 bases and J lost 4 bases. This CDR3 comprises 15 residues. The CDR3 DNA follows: TGTGCCAGCACCCACGGGCAGGGGGCTTACAATGAGCAGTTCTTC. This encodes CASTHGQGAYNEQFF.

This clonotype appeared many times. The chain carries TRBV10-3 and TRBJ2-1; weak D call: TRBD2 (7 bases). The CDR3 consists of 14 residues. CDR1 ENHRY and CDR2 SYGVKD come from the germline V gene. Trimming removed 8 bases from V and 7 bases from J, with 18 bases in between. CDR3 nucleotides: TGTGCCATCGGAAGGGGGGGCCTCAGAAATGAGCAGTTCTTC. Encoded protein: CAIGRGGLRNEQFF.

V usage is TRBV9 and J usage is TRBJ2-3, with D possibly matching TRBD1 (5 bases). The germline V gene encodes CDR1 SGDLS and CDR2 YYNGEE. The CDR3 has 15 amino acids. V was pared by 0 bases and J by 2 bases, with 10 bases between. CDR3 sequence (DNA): TGTGCCAGCAGCGTAGATAGCAGGGCCACAGATACGCAGTATTTT. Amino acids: CASSVDSRATDTQYF.

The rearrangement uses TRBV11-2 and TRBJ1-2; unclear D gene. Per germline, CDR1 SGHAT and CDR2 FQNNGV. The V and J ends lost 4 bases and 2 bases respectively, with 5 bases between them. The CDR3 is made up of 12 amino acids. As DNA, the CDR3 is TGTGCCAGCAGCTCCGGGAACTATGGCTACACCTTC. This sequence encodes CASSSGNYGYTF.

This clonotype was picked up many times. CDR3 in amino acids: CASSLPGQGPPGANVLTF. For the CDR3, the DNA is TGCGCCAGCAGCCTGCCGGGACAGGGACCCCCTGGGGCCAACGTCCTGACTTTC. The chain recombines TRBV5-1 with TRBJ2-6; 9 bases line up with TRBD1. Germline V gives CDR1 SGHRS, CDR2 YFSETQ. The V and J ends lost 4 bases and 2 bases, in that order; junction bases with no gene match: 10. CDR3 length equals 18 residues.

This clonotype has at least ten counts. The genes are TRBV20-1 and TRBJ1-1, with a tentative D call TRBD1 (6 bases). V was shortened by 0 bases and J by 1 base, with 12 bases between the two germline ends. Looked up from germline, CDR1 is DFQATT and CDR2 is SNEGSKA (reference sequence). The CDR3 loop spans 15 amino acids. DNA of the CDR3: TGCAGTGCTAGAGAAGGGGGGAGTAGGAACACTGAAGCTTTCTTT. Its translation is CSAREGGSRNTEAFF.

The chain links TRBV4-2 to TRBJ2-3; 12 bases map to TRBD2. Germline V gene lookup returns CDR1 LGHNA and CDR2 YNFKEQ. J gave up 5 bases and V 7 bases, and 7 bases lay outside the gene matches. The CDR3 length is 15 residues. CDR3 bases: TGTGCCAGCAAGACTAGCGGGGGAGGTGGAGATACGCAGTATTTT. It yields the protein CASKTSGGGGDTQYF.

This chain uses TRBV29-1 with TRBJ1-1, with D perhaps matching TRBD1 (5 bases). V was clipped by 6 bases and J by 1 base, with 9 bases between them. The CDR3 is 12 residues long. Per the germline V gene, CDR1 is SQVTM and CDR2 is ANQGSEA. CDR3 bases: TGCAGCGTAGACAGAAAGAACACTGAAGCTTTCTTT. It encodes CSVDRKNTEAFF.

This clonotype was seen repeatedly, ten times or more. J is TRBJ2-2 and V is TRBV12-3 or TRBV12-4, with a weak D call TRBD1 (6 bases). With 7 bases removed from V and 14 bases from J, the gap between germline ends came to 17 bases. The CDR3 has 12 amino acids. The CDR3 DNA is TGTGCCAGCACTTTGGGGGCCTCGGTCCTGTTTTTT. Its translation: CASTLGASVLFF.

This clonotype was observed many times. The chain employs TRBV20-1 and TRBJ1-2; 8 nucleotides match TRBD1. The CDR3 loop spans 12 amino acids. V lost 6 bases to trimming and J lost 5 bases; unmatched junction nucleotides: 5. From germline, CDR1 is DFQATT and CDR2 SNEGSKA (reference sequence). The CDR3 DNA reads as TGCAGTGCCGTTGACAGGGGTTATGGCTACACCTTC. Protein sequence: CSAVDRGYGYTF.

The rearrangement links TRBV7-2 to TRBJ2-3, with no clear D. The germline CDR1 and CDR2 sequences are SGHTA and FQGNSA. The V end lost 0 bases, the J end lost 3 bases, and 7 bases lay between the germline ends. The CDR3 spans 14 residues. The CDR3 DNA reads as TGTGCCAGCAGCTTAGCGACCAGGACAGATACGCAGTATTTT. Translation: CASSLATRTDTQYF.

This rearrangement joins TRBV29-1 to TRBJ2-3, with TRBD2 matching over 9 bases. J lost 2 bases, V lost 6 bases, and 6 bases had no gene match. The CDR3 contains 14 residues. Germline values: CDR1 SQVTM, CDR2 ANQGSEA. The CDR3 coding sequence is TGCAGCGTCCCTCTAGCGGGGACCACAGATACGCAGTATTTT. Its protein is CSVPLAGTTDTQYF.

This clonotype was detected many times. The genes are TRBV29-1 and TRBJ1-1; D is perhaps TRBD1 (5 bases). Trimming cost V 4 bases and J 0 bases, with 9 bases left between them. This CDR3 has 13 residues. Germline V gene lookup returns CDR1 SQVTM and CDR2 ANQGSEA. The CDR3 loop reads CSVAGTVNTEAFF. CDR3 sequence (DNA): TGCAGCGTTGCGGGGACGGTGAACACTGAAGCTTTCTTT.

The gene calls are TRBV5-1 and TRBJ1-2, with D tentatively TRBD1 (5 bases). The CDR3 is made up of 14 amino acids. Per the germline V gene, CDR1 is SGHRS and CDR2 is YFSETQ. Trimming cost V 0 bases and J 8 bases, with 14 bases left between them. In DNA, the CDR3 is TGCGCCAGCAGCTTGGACGGCGGGGGTCGCGGCTACACCTTC. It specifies CASSLDGGGRGYTF.

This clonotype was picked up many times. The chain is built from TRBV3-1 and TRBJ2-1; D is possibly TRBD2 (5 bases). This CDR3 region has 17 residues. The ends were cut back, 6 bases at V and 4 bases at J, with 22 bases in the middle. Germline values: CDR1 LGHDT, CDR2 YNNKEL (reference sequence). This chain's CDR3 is CASSPRRSGPFYNEQFF. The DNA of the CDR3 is TGTGCCAGCAGTCCCAGACGAAGCGGCCCCTTTTACAATGAGCAGTTCTTC.